The text below deals with one TCR beta chain. The sample belongs to a study of T cell changes during pregnancy in multiple sclerosis. The assay was immunoSEQ multiplex PCR, and TCRdb's table has in-frame clones only and misses some. The repertoire holds 50,000 to 65,000 clones, with about nine tenths as singletons. The CDR3 totals 13 residues. Unmatched junction bases numbered 2, after V lost 5 bases and J lost 2 bases. Germline CDR1 is MNHEY and CDR2 is SMNVEV (reference sequence). The sequence came from a female donor in good health, enrolled as a control in a pregnancy study. Sequences were derived from peripheral blood, sampled in the third trimester of pregnancy. This rearrangement joins TRBV27 to TRBJ1-1; 7 bases fit TRBD1. CDR3 residues: CASSDRVNTEAFF. The CDR3 bases are TGTGCCAGCAGTGACAGGGTCAACACTGAAGCTTTCTTT.